Listed below are T cell receptor beta chains from one sample, sequenced in a study of blood T cell repertoires in COVID-19. This table comes from immunoSEQ multiplex PCR, and its TCRdb copy is limited to in-frame clones, with some not included. There are about 140,000 clones in the sample; roughly three quarters occur only once, and approximately 8% lies in the top ten. The sequenced material came from peripheral blood. The receptors here all came from a man aged 50 or older with active or convalescent COVID-19. Both conserved end residues are part of each CDR3. A D gene is named only where the DNA matches it firmly. For some rows the clone size is stated as once, few or many, or as a class when expanded; others skip it.

clone size | J gene | D gene | V gene | CDR3 DNA | CDR3 protein
NA | TRBJ1-1 | NA | TRBV4-1 | TGCGCCAGCAGCAATCGCGTGGTGAACACTGAAGCTTTCTTT | CASSNRVVNTEAFF
NA | TRBJ2-7 | NA | TRBV5-1 | TGCGCCAGCAGCTTCCCTGACACCCTAGAGCAGTACTTC | CASSFPDTLEQYF
NA | TRBJ2-2 | TRBD2 | TRBV19 | TGTGCCAGTAGTATCGTCGGACTAGGCACCGGGGAGCTGTTTTTT | CASSIVGLGTGELFF
NA | TRBJ1-6 | NA | TRBV19 | TGTGCCACCGTCGGGTCCTATAATTCACCCCTCCACTTT | CATVGSYNSPLHF
NA | TRBJ2-5 | NA | TRBV14 | TGTGCCAGCAGCCAAAACAGAAAAGAGACCCAGTACTTC | CASSQNRKETQYF
NA | TRBJ2-1 | TRBD2 | TRBV10-3 | TGTGCCATCAGTGACCCGGGGGGGGGATTCTTCGTGAGGGCCAATGAGCAGTTCTTC | CAISDPGGGFFVRANEQFF
NA | TRBJ1-1 | NA | TRBV18 | TGTGCCAGCTCACCGCTGAGCATCACTGAAGCTTTCTTT | CASSPLSITEAFF
few | TRBJ1-4 | TRBD1 | TRBV9 | TGTGCCAGCAGCATGCGACAGGGTCGTGAAAAACTGTTTTTT | CASSMRQGREKLFF
NA | TRBJ1-1 | NA | TRBV12-3/TRBV12-4 | TGTGCCAGCAAGGTTTCGGGGTTGACTGAAGCTTTCTTT | CASKVSGLTEAFF
NA | TRBJ1-1 | NA | TRBV28 | TGTGCCAGCAGTCCCGCCGGACATTTGAACACTGAAGCTTTCTTT | CASSPAGHLNTEAFF
NA | TRBJ2-2 | NA | TRBV2 | TGTGCCAGCAGCAGTAACAGGGTTGGGAACACCGGGGAGCTGTTTTTT | CASSSNRVGNTGELFF
NA | TRBJ1-6 | TRBD1 | TRBV3-1/TRBV3-2 | TGTGCCAGCAGCCACATTCCGGGACAGGGATCACCCCTCCACTTT | CASSHIPGQGSPLHF
NA | TRBJ1-5 | TRBD1 | TRBV4-1 | TGCGCCAGCAGCCAAGGACAGGGTCTGGATCAGCCCCAGCATTTT | CASSQGQGLDQPQHF
NA | TRBJ1-5 | NA | TRBV9 | TGTGCCAGCAGCCCAGGGGATCAGCCCCAGCATTTT | CASSPGDQPQHF
NA | TRBJ2-1 | TRBD1 | TRBV12-5 | TGTGCTAGTGGTTTGCTTACAGGGACAGGGGTCCACAATGAGCAGTTCTTC | CASGLLTGTGVHNEQFF
NA | TRBJ1-4 | TRBD1 | TRBV18 | TGTGCCAGCTCAGCCCGGGACAGCGGATGGATCGGAACTAATGAAAAACTGTTTTTT | CASSARDSGWIGTNEKLFF
NA | TRBJ1-4 | NA | TRBV5-1 | TGCGCCAGCAGGGGACAAGGTGGTGAAAAACTGTTTTTT | CASRGQGGEKLFF
NA | TRBJ2-1 | TRBD2 | TRBV9 | TGTGCCAGCAGCGTCCTAGCGGGAGGAGCTATTGAGCAGTTCTTC | CASSVLAGGAIEQFF
NA | TRBJ2-7 | TRBD2 | TRBV9 | TGTGCCAGCAGCGTCATGAGGAAGCGGGAGGACCCCTACGAGCAGTACTTC | CASSVMRKREDPYEQYF
NA | TRBJ2-2 | TRBD1 | TRBV7-9 | TGTGCCAGCAGCTTAGCAGGGGGCGGCGGGGAGCTGTTTTTT | CASSLAGGGGELFF
NA | TRBJ2-1 | TRBD1 | TRBV7-2 | TGTGCCAGCAGCCCTCCGACAGGGGCCTACAATGAGCAGTTCTTC | CASSPPTGAYNEQFF
NA | TRBJ1-2 | NA | TRBV10-3 | TGTGCCATCAGGGGGGAGGTCTACTATGGCTACACCTTC | CAIRGEVYYGYTF
NA | TRBJ1-6 | NA | TRBV19 | TGTGCCAGTAGTACAGGGAGGGAACTCCCCCTCCACTTT | CASSTGRELPLHF
NA | TRBJ1-6 | NA | TRBV27 | TGTGCCAGCAGTTTATCGTGGAGCTCCTATAATTCACCCCTCCACTTT | CASSLSWSSYNSPLHF
NA | TRBJ1-1 | TRBD1 | TRBV24-1 | TGTGCCACCAGTGAATCCGGGACAGGGCTTACACTTGAAGCTTTCTTT | CATSESGTGLTLEAFF
NA | TRBJ1-5 | NA | TRBV12-3/TRBV12-4 | TGTGCCAGCAGTCCGATCCTAGAGCCCCAGCATTTT | CASSPILEPQHF
NA | TRBJ1-2 | NA | TRBV24-1 | TGTGCCACCAGTGATTTACCGAGCGGATCTTCTACCGCTACTAACTATGGCTACACCTTC | CATSDLPSGSSTATNYGYTF
NA | TRBJ2-7 | TRBD2 | TRBV9 | TGTGCCAGCAGCGGACCCGGGACTAGGGGGAAAGAGCAGTACTTC | CASSGPGTRGKEQYF
NA | TRBJ2-5 | NA | TRBV24-1 | TGTGCCACCAGTGATGGGGCCCGAGAGACCCAGTACTTC | CATSDGARETQYF
NA | TRBJ2-7 | NA | TRBV2 | TGTGCCAGCAGTCCTCAGGAGGGGTACTCCTACGAGCAGTACTTC | CASSPQEGYSYEQYF
NA | TRBJ2-3 | NA | TRBV5-1 | TGCGCCAGCCGAACCCTAGCCTCAGATACGCAGTATTTT | CASRTLASDTQYF
NA | TRBJ1-4 | TRBD1 | TRBV9 | TGTGCCAGCAGCGTAGGGACAGGCTCGTCTAATGAAAAACTGTTTTTT | CASSVGTGSSNEKLFF
many | TRBJ2-7 | NA | TRBV28 | TGTGCCAGCATAGGGGGGGCAGGTTACGAGCAGTACTTC | CASIGGAGYEQYF
NA | TRBJ2-6 | NA | TRBV27 | TGTGCCAGCAGTTTATCGAACATGATGACTGGGGCCAACGTCCTGACTTTC | CASSLSNMMTGANVLTF
NA | TRBJ1-4 | TRBD1 | TRBV29-1 | TGCAGCGGAAGACAGGGGGGTAATGAAAAACTGTTTTTT | CSGRQGGNEKLFF
NA | TRBJ2-1 | NA | TRBV7-2 | TGTGCCAGCAGCTTAGCTCAGGCGGGACTCTACAATGAGCAGTTCTTC | CASSLAQAGLYNEQFF
NA | TRBJ1-6 | NA | TRBV12-3/TRBV12-4 | TGTGCCAGCAGTTTGAAGGGGAATTCACCCCTCCACTTT | CASSLKGNSPLHF
NA | TRBJ2-5 | TRBD2 | TRBV7-3 | TGTGCCAGCAGCTTAAGCGGGAGGGCCGTCGGGCAAGAGACCCAGTACTTC | CASSLSGRAVGQETQYF
NA | TRBJ2-7 | TRBD1 | TRBV5-1 | TGCGCCAGCAGCTCAGACAGGGTCCACTACGAGCAGTACTTC | CASSSDRVHYEQYF
NA | TRBJ2-3 | TRBD1 | TRBV6-5 | TGTGCCAGCAGTTACCGCGACAGGGGGCCTGATACGCAGTATTTT | CASSYRDRGPDTQYF
NA | TRBJ2-7 | NA | TRBV14 | TGTGCCAGCAGCCTATCAGGCTACGAGCAGTACTTC | CASSLSGYEQYF
NA | TRBJ2-7 | TRBD1 | TRBV6-5 | TGTGCCAGCAGTCGAGGACAGGGCGCCTTCTACGAGCAGTACTTC | CASSRGQGAFYEQYF
NA | TRBJ2-1 | NA | TRBV3-1/TRBV3-2 | TGTGCCAGCAGCCAAGGACTAGTCGGACTCAATGAGCAGTTCTTC | CASSQGLVGLNEQFF
NA | TRBJ2-2 | TRBD2 | TRBV19 | TGTGCCAGTAGTAAATTAGCGGGAGACAGAGGGGAGCTGTTTTTT | CASSKLAGDRGELFF
NA | TRBJ2-2 | TRBD1 | TRBV6-6 | TGTGCCAGCAGTGACAGGGGAACCGGGGAGCTGTTTTTT | CASSDRGTGELFF
NA | TRBJ2-7 | NA | TRBV5-5 | TGTGCCAGCAGCTTCCGGGACAACTCCTACGAGCAGTACTTC | CASSFRDNSYEQYF
NA | TRBJ2-1 | NA | TRBV29-1 | TGCAGCGTGGCTGTGACTCGGGATGAGCAGTTCTTC | CSVAVTRDEQFF
few | TRBJ2-7 | TRBD2 | TRBV27 | TGTGCCAGCAGTGACGGGACTAGCGGGAGCTACGAGCAGTACTTC | CASSDGTSGSYEQYF
NA | TRBJ2-7 | NA | TRBV5-6 | TGTGCCAGCAGCTCTGAGGCCTCCTACGAGCAGTACTTC | CASSSEASYEQYF
NA | TRBJ1-1 | TRBD1 | TRBV10-3 | TGTGCCATCAGTGGGGGGACAGGGGGCTACCAGACTGAAGCTTTCTTT | CAISGGTGGYQTEAFF
NA | TRBJ2-2 | TRBD1 | TRBV29-1 | TGCAGCGTTGAAAGGCGGGGACAGGGGAACACCGGGGAGCTGTTTTTT | CSVERRGQGNTGELFF
NA | TRBJ2-1 | NA | TRBV3-1/TRBV3-2 | TGTGCCAGCAGCCCGCAAAGTTGGGGGGTGGGTGAGCAGTTCTTC | CASSPQSWGVGEQFF
NA | TRBJ2-5 | TRBD2 | TRBV7-9 | TGTGCCAGCAGCCCACTTACCCCACGGACTAGCCGGAGGGAGACCCAGTACTTC | CASSPLTPRTSRRETQYF
NA | TRBJ2-7 | NA | TRBV3-1/TRBV3-2 | TGTGCCAGCAGCCCGCAGCGGGCCTCCTACGAGCAGTACTTC | CASSPQRASYEQYF
NA | TRBJ2-2 | NA | TRBV18 | TGTGCCAGCTCACCCTCGAACACCGGGGAGCTGTTTTTT | CASSPSNTGELFF
once | TRBJ2-1 | NA | TRBV11-1 | TGTGCCAGCAGCTTAGGGTGGAGGGGTGAGCAGTTCTTC | CASSLGWRGEQFF
NA | TRBJ2-6 | NA | TRBV27 | TGTGCCAGCAGTTTATCGTACCGGGCTGGGGCCAACGTCCTGACTTTC | CASSLSYRAGANVLTF